Presented here are 16 T cell receptor beta chains from one specimen sequenced in a study of T cells in Graves' hyperthyroidism and ophthalmopathy. TCR beta CDR3 sequences were amplified from RNA transcripts. HTBI primers were the set used in a first-round RT-PCR of the TCR CDR3. TCRdb used MiXCR to reprocess the multiplex PCR reads, holding one entry per CDR3 protein. Of fewer than 250,000 distinct CDR3 sequences listed, about 15% are singletons. Source material: blood. Every receptor here comes from a woman between 18 and 29 years old with Graves' ophthalmopathy.

This clonotype was recorded many times. The genes are TRBV10-2 and TRBJ2-5; D call uncertain. Germline V CDR1 and CDR2: WSHSY, SAAADI. Trimming shortened V by 2 bases and J by 5 bases, and 3 bases separated the two germline ends. The CDR3 extends over 11 amino acids. This chain's CDR3 is CASSEMETQYF. Here the CDR3 DNA reads TGCGCCAGCAGTGAGATGGAGACCCAGTACTTC.

The chain uses TRBV10-3 and TRBJ2-1; the match to TRBD2 covers 11 bases. The CDR3 runs 15 residues. V trimming: 0 bases; J trimming: 8 bases; junction bases outside the gene matches: 3. From germline, CDR1 is ENHRY and CDR2 SYGVKD. The CDR3 spells CAISESASGRYEQFF. Written as DNA, the CDR3 is TGTGCCATCAGTGAGTCGGCTAGCGGGAGGTATGAGCAGTTCTTC.

The V and J genes are TRBV27 and TRBJ2-1, with 10 positions matching TRBD2. V was clipped by 5 bases and J by 7 bases; unmatched bases: 11. This CDR3 has 16 residues. Germline assignment: CDR1 MNHEY and CDR2 SMNVEV (reference sequence). The CDR3 spells CASSAPLAGARNEQFF. Here the CDR3 DNA reads TGTGCCAGCAGTGCTCCTCTAGCGGGAGCAAGGAATGAGCAGTTCTTC.

In this sample, this clonotype turned up many times. The V call is TRBV7-3, the J call TRBJ2-2; 10 positions match TRBD2. The V segment lost 5 bases and the J segment 5 bases; nucleotides outside the gene matches: 8. Germline loops: CDR1 SGHTA, CDR2 FQGTGA. CDR3 length equals 16 residues. This chain's CDR3 is CASSLSLAGFTGELFF. The CDR3 nucleotides are TGTGCCAGCAGCCTCTCACTAGCGGGATTTACCGGGGAGCTGTTTTTT.

This clonotype showed up many times. This chain joins TRBV15 and TRBJ1-1; the D is unclear. CDR1 is LNHNV, CDR2 YYDKDF, per germline (reference sequence). V was trimmed by 1 base and J by 0 bases, leaving 12 bases between them. The CDR3 runs to 16 residues. CDR3 loop: CATSRVPLNVNTEAFF. CDR3 bases: TGTGCCACCAGCAGAGTACCCTTAAACGTGAACACTGAAGCTTTCTTT.

Ten or more counts support this clonotype. The rearrangement links TRBV28 to TRBJ1-3; 8 nucleotides agree with TRBD1. The germline gives CDR1 MDHEN, CDR2 SYDVKM. This CDR3 spans 15 amino acids. The V segment lost 6 bases and the J segment 3 bases; nucleotides outside the gene matches: 7. CDR3 nucleotide sequence: TGTGCCAGCAGCGAACCTGACAGGGGTGGAAACACCATATATTTT. This gives the protein CASSEPDRGGNTIYF.

There are many counts of this clonotype. The J gene is TRBJ2-3, the V gene TRBV7-9; 7 nucleotides match TRBD2. The germline CDR1 and CDR2 sequences are SEHNR and FQNEAQ (reference sequence). The J segment lost 0 bases and the V segment lost 5 bases, leaving 14 bases of the junction unmatched. The CDR3 has 18 residues. CDR3 region: CASSRMSGKLPSTDTQYF. The DNA of the CDR3 is TGTGCCAGCAGCCGGATGAGCGGGAAGCTTCCTAGCACAGATACGCAGTATTTT.

This clonotype occurred many times. This chain connects TRBV27 to TRBJ2-2; D is perhaps TRBD1 (7 bases). Trimming stripped 5 bases from V and 6 bases from J, with 13 bases between. CDR1 is MNHEY and CDR2 is SMNVEV in the germline V gene (reference sequence). The CDR3 consists of 14 residues. The chain's CDR3 is CASSAGQFAGELFF. CDR3 coding DNA: TGTGCCAGCAGTGCGGGACAGTTCGCCGGGGAGCTGTTTTTT.

This clonotype was seen many times. V gene TRBV5-1 combines with J gene TRBJ2-2; 11 bases agree with TRBD1. CDR3 length: 15 amino acids. Germline CDR1 SGHRS, CDR2 YFSETQ. J gave up 6 bases and V 4 bases, and 5 bases lay outside the gene matches. The CDR3 is CASSDGTGGPGELFF. CDR3 coding DNA: TGCGCCAGCAGCGACGGGACAGGGGGGCCCGGGGAGCTGTTTTTT. Full variable domain (missing parts from reference TRBV5-1 and TRBJ2-2): KAGVTQTPRYLIKTRGQQVTLSCSPISGHRSVSWYQQTPGQGLQFLFEYFSETQRNKGNFPGRFSGRQFSNSRSEMNVSTLELGDSALYLCASSDGTGGPGELFFGEGSRLTVL.

This clonotype was counted a few times. The chain uses TRBV4-1 and TRBJ2-3, with D tentatively TRBD1 or TRBD2 (6 bases each). Trimming cost V 3 bases and J 4 bases, with 17 bases left between them. Germline V gives CDR1 MGHRA, CDR2 YSYEKL. This CDR3 contains 16 residues. In nucleotides, the CDR3 is TGCGCCAGCAGCCAGCCCTTCCGGGGGCCCGCAGATACGCAGTATTTT. This translates into CASSQPFRGPADTQYF.

This chain uses TRBV28 with TRBJ2-1, with 9 positions matching TRBD1. The CDR3 runs to 19 residues. V was clipped by 3 bases and J by 4 bases; unmatched bases: 16. Germline CDR1 is MDHEN and CDR2 is SYDVKM. The CDR3 coding sequence is TGTGCCAGCAGTTTCGGGACAGGGACAACGGGACTACTTTACAATGAGCAGTTCTTC. Translating gives CASSFGTGTTGLLYNEQFF.

This clonotype was counted many times. The chain combines TRBV9 with TRBJ1-1, with unresolved D. Germline CDR1 is SGDLS and CDR2 is YYNGEE. CDR3 length: 15 residues. V dropped 1 base and J dropped 1 base, with 11 bases sitting between them. CDR3 protein: CASSVFVTPNTEAFF. CDR3 nucleotides: TGTGCCAGCAGCGTATTTGTCACTCCGAACACTGAAGCTTTCTTT.

In this sample, this clonotype turned up many times. The chain couples TRBV2 to TRBJ1-4, with 8 bases identical to TRBD1. The CDR3 consists of 16 residues. The V segment lost 5 bases and the J segment 2 bases; nucleotides outside the gene matches: 7. Germline CDR1 and CDR2: SNHLY and FYNNEI. CDR3 in amino acids: CASSRTGGGTNEKLFF. In nucleotides, the CDR3 is TGTGCCAGCAGTCGAACAGGGGGAGGGACTAATGAAAAACTGTTTTTT.

The V gene is TRBV12-3 or TRBV12-4, the J gene TRBJ2-1; perhaps TRBD2 as D (6 bases). V lost 4 bases to trimming and J lost 8 bases, with 12 bases between them. The CDR3 consists of 13 residues. This CDR3 reads CASSSGTYDEQFF. CDR3 sequence (DNA): TGTGCCAGCAGTTCGGGGACTTACGATGAGCAGTTCTTC.

Many counts were recorded for this clonotype. V gene TRBV6-1 combines with J gene TRBJ1-5; a possible D gene is TRBD1 (6 bases). CDR1 is MNHNS, CDR2 SASEGT, per germline. V was cut by 5 bases and J by 4 bases, with 12 bases left in between. This CDR3 spans 14 amino acids. Written as DNA, the CDR3 is TGTGCCAGCAGTTACAGGGCCGAGAATCAGCCCCAGCATTTT. It yields the protein CASSYRAENQPQHF.

The sample holds many counts of this clonotype. The V gene is TRBV28, the J gene TRBJ1-1, with D tentatively TRBD1 (6 bases). The V end lost 5 bases, the J end lost 0 bases, and 10 bases lay between the germline ends. This CDR3 contains 14 residues. Germline V gives CDR1 MDHEN, CDR2 SYDVKM. The CDR3 DNA reads as TGTGCCAGCAGTCCGACAGGACTGAACACTGAAGCTTTCTTT. Protein sequence: CASSPTGLNTEAFF.